A selection of T cell receptor beta chains follows, all from one sample in a study of blood T cell repertoires in COVID-19. Generated by immunoSEQ multiplex PCR, the TCRdb table keeps only in-frame clones and is missing some. The data contain fewer than 350,000 clones, 85% of them singletons. The sample was PBMCs or T cells enriched from blood (not recorded which). These receptor sequences come from a woman aged 45 to 65 who had recovered from COVID-19. The CDR3 runs from the conserved cysteine through the conserved F or W. The D gene is left open where the match is weak. Size is stated for part of the rows, as once, few or many counts, or as a class when the clone is expanded.

clone_size: few; d_call: TRBD1; v_call: TRBV5-1; j_call: TRBJ1-1; cdr3_nt: TGCGCCAGCAGCTCTATGGGACAGGGCAATGAAGCTTTCTTT; cdr3_aa: CASSSMGQGNEAFF
clone_size: NA; d_call: TRBD2; v_call: TRBV5-1; j_call: TRBJ2-1; cdr3_nt: TGCGCCAGCAGCTTGACTAGCGGTAGCTCCTACAATGAGCAGTTCTTC; cdr3_aa: CASSLTSGSSYNEQFF
clone_size: NA; d_call: TRBD1; v_call: TRBV4-3; j_call: TRBJ1-5; cdr3_nt: TGCGCCAGCAGCCAAGATTGGGACAGTCATAGCAATCAGCCCCAGCATTTT; cdr3_aa: CASSQDWDSHSNQPQHF
clone_size: NA; d_call: NA; v_call: TRBV7-9; j_call: TRBJ1-3; cdr3_nt: TGTGCCAGCAGCCTCCGGGACACTTACTCTGGAAACACCATATATTTT; cdr3_aa: CASSLRDTYSGNTIYF
clone_size: NA; d_call: TRBD1; v_call: TRBV18; j_call: TRBJ2-1; cdr3_nt: TGTGCCAGCTCACCGAAGCAGGGGGCCGGGGATGAGCAGTTCTTC; cdr3_aa: CASSPKQGAGDEQFF
clone_size: NA; d_call: NA; v_call: TRBV7-2; j_call: TRBJ2-7; cdr3_nt: TGTGCCAGCAGCTTAGTACAGGCAGCAGGCTACGAGCAGTACTTC; cdr3_aa: CASSLVQAAGYEQYF
clone_size: NA; d_call: NA; v_call: TRBV28; j_call: TRBJ2-1; cdr3_nt: TGTGCCAGCAGTTTGGTGGGCTTAAGTACTTCCTACAATGAGCAGTTCTTC; cdr3_aa: CASSLVGLSTSYNEQFF
clone_size: NA; d_call: TRBD1; v_call: TRBV10-1; j_call: TRBJ1-4; cdr3_nt: TGCGCCAGCAGTGAGTCCGGGACAGCGTCCGAAAAACTGTTTTTT; cdr3_aa: CASSESGTASEKLFF
clone_size: NA; d_call: NA; v_call: TRBV19; j_call: TRBJ1-5; cdr3_nt: TGTGCCAGTAGTATAAGGGGCCCCAATCAGCCCCAGCATTTT; cdr3_aa: CASSIRGPNQPQHF
clone_size: NA; d_call: NA; v_call: TRBV3-1/TRBV3-2; j_call: TRBJ1-5; cdr3_nt: TGTGCCAGCAGCCAAGAGGGTCCTCTCGGGCAGCCCCAGCATTTT; cdr3_aa: CASSQEGPLGQPQHF
clone_size: NA; d_call: TRBD2; v_call: TRBV3-1/TRBV3-2; j_call: TRBJ2-7; cdr3_nt: TGTGCCAGCAGCCAAGATCACCTAGCGGGAAAATCGATGGGCGAGCAGTACTTC; cdr3_aa: CASSQDHLAGKSMGEQYF
clone_size: NA; d_call: TRBD2; v_call: TRBV19; j_call: TRBJ2-1; cdr3_nt: TGTGCCAGTAGTATGGGGCGGGAGTGGGGCAATGAGCAGTTCTTC; cdr3_aa: CASSMGREWGNEQFF
clone_size: NA; d_call: TRBD1; v_call: TRBV7-7; j_call: TRBJ2-3; cdr3_nt: TGTGCCAGCAGCTTAAGGTTTTCCGGCCAGGGGGCAAATACAGATACGCAGTATTTT; cdr3_aa: CASSLRFSGQGANTDTQYF
clone_size: NA; d_call: TRBD1; v_call: TRBV7-9; j_call: TRBJ1-5; cdr3_nt: TGTGCCAGCAGCTTAGGACAGGGGGAGGGTCCCCAGCATTTT; cdr3_aa: CASSLGQGEGPQHF
clone_size: once; d_call: NA; v_call: TRBV12-5; j_call: TRBJ1-1; cdr3_nt: TGTGCTAGTGGTTTAAATTCTCCTGAAGCTTTCTTT; cdr3_aa: CASGLNSPEAFF
clone_size: once; d_call: TRBD1; v_call: TRBV5-4; j_call: TRBJ2-1; cdr3_nt: TGTGCCAGCAGCTCCGGGACAGGGTACAATGAGCAGTTCTTC; cdr3_aa: CASSSGTGYNEQFF
clone_size: NA; d_call: TRBD1; v_call: TRBV7-9; j_call: TRBJ2-5; cdr3_nt: TGTGCCAGCAGCAGCCGGGACAGGGTGGAGGAAGAGACCCAGTACTTC; cdr3_aa: CASSSRDRVEEETQYF
clone_size: NA; d_call: NA; v_call: TRBV21-1; j_call: TRBJ2-7; cdr3_nt: TGTGCCAGCAGCAACCCGCTGCGACAGGGAGGAAGAAACGAGCAGTACTTC; cdr3_aa: CASSNPLRQGGRNEQYF
clone_size: NA; d_call: TRBD1; v_call: TRBV18; j_call: TRBJ1-6; cdr3_nt: TGTGCCAGCTCACCGAGGGACAGGGGCTCGGTTTCACCCCTCCACTTT; cdr3_aa: CASSPRDRGSVSPLHF
clone_size: NA; d_call: NA; v_call: TRBV3-1/TRBV3-2; j_call: TRBJ1-1; cdr3_nt: TGTGCCAGCAGCCCTTATATGAACACTGAAGCTTTCTTT; cdr3_aa: CASSPYMNTEAFF
clone_size: NA; d_call: NA; v_call: TRBV5-1; j_call: TRBJ2-7; cdr3_nt: TGCGCCAGCAGCATATCGGGCTACGAGCAGTACTTC; cdr3_aa: CASSISGYEQYF
clone_size: NA; d_call: TRBD1; v_call: TRBV28; j_call: TRBJ1-1; cdr3_nt: TGTGCCAGCAGGGACAGGGGGGTGGCTGAAGCTTTCTTT; cdr3_aa: CASRDRGVAEAFF
clone_size: NA; d_call: NA; v_call: TRBV21-1; j_call: TRBJ2-4; cdr3_nt: TGTGCCAGCATCCGATACCCTAGCGGGGGATCTATAGCCAAAAACATTCAGTACTTC; cdr3_aa: CASIRYPSGGSIAKNIQYF
clone_size: NA; d_call: TRBD2; v_call: TRBV5-1; j_call: TRBJ2-2; cdr3_nt: TGCGCCAGCAGGTTTCGGGGAGGGAGGAACACCGGGGAGCTGTTTTTT; cdr3_aa: CASRFRGGRNTGELFF
clone_size: NA; d_call: NA; v_call: TRBV19; j_call: TRBJ2-2; cdr3_nt: TGTGCCAGTAGTATAGATGTTCGTACAGAGCTGTTTTTT; cdr3_aa: CASSIDVRTELFF
clone_size: NA; d_call: NA; v_call: TRBV7-8; j_call: TRBJ2-7; cdr3_nt: TGTGCCAGCAGCTTACTGTCCTACCCCACCGACGAGCAGTACTTC; cdr3_aa: CASSLLSYPTDEQYF
clone_size: NA; d_call: NA; v_call: TRBV7-8; j_call: TRBJ2-1; cdr3_nt: TGTGCCAGCAGCTCGCAAGGACGGGCGGGCAATGAGCAGTTCTTC; cdr3_aa: CASSSQGRAGNEQFF
clone_size: NA; d_call: NA; v_call: TRBV6-5; j_call: TRBJ2-5; cdr3_nt: TGTGCCAGCCAGGGGAACTTTGAGACCCAGTACTTC; cdr3_aa: CASQGNFETQYF
clone_size: NA; d_call: NA; v_call: TRBV6-2/TRBV6-3; j_call: TRBJ1-4; cdr3_nt: TGTGCCAGCAGTAGGACCCAGGGGACGAAGAATGAAAAACTGTTTTTT; cdr3_aa: CASSRTQGTKNEKLFF
clone_size: NA; d_call: TRBD1; v_call: TRBV7-2; j_call: TRBJ1-5; cdr3_nt: TGTGCCAGCAGCTCGCGACAGGGGATGGCCCAGCATTTT; cdr3_aa: CASSSRQGMAQHF
clone_size: NA; d_call: NA; v_call: TRBV24-1; j_call: TRBJ2-6; cdr3_nt: TGTGCCACCAGTAGCTCGGGTGGGGCCAACGTCCTGACTTTC; cdr3_aa: CATSSSGGANVLTF
clone_size: NA; d_call: TRBD1; v_call: TRBV6-5; j_call: TRBJ2-7; cdr3_nt: TGTGCCAGCAGCGCCGACAGGGGCCGTTCCTACGAGCAGTACTTC; cdr3_aa: CASSADRGRSYEQYF
clone_size: NA; d_call: TRBD2; v_call: TRBV4-1; j_call: TRBJ2-2; cdr3_nt: TGCGCCAGCAGCCCGACTAGCGGGAGGGGCATCGGGGAGCTGTTTTTT; cdr3_aa: CASSPTSGRGIGELFF
clone_size: few; d_call: TRBD1; v_call: TRBV7-9; j_call: TRBJ1-6; cdr3_nt: TGTGCCAGCGGACAGGGTGCCTATAATTCACCCCTCCACTTT; cdr3_aa: CASGQGAYNSPLHF
clone_size: NA; d_call: NA; v_call: TRBV20-1; j_call: TRBJ1-1; cdr3_nt: TGCAGTGCTAGTCCAGTATCCGTTGCCTCTGAAGCTTTCTTT; cdr3_aa: CSASPVSVASEAFF
clone_size: NA; d_call: NA; v_call: TRBV3-1/TRBV3-2; j_call: TRBJ2-5; cdr3_nt: TGTGCCAGCAGCCAAGAGGCCGGCGGGGTAAAACAAGAGACCCAGTACTTC; cdr3_aa: CASSQEAGGVKQETQYF
clone_size: NA; d_call: TRBD1; v_call: TRBV5-8; j_call: TRBJ2-1; cdr3_nt: TGTGCCAGCAGCTCGGGACAGGGCTACAATGAGCAGTTCTTC; cdr3_aa: CASSSGQGYNEQFF
clone_size: NA; d_call: TRBD1; v_call: TRBV19; j_call: TRBJ1-1; cdr3_nt: TGTGCCAGTAGCCGGGACAGGGTGAACACTGAAGCTTTCTTT; cdr3_aa: CASSRDRVNTEAFF
clone_size: NA; d_call: TRBD1; v_call: TRBV7-2; j_call: TRBJ1-3; cdr3_nt: TGTGCCAGCACCAGGGACAGCTTCTCTGGAAACACCATATATTTT; cdr3_aa: CASTRDSFSGNTIYF
clone_size: NA; d_call: NA; v_call: TRBV7-6; j_call: TRBJ2-5; cdr3_nt: TGTGCCAGCAGCTTAGTTGAGGAGACCCAGTACTTC; cdr3_aa: CASSLVEETQYF
clone_size: NA; d_call: TRBD1; v_call: TRBV27; j_call: TRBJ1-6; cdr3_nt: TGTGCCAGCAGTGGCCCTTCGACAGGGGCATCATCACCCCTCCACTTT; cdr3_aa: CASSGPSTGASSPLHF
clone_size: NA; d_call: NA; v_call: TRBV12-3/TRBV12-4; j_call: TRBJ1-2; cdr3_nt: TGTGCCAGCAGTCGAAATGGAGGCTATGGCTACACCTTC; cdr3_aa: CASSRNGGYGYTF
clone_size: NA; d_call: NA; v_call: TRBV5-1; j_call: TRBJ1-1; cdr3_nt: TGCGCCAGCAGCTTAGTTTCGGGGGGACGGAACACTGAAGCTTTCTTT; cdr3_aa: CASSLVSGGRNTEAFF
clone_size: few; d_call: NA; v_call: TRBV5-1; j_call: TRBJ1-5; cdr3_nt: TGCGCCAGCAGCTTGGTTCCAGGGGACAACAATCAGCCCCAGCATTTT; cdr3_aa: CASSLVPGDNNQPQHF
clone_size: NA; d_call: NA; v_call: TRBV11-2; j_call: TRBJ1-1; cdr3_nt: TGTGCCAGCAGCTTTTTTTTGGGGCAGGCGACTGAAGCTTTCTTT; cdr3_aa: CASSFFLGQATEAFF